The sample holds a few counts of the clone carrying this T cell receptor beta chain. Its antigen remains unknown. The data derive from a study of somatic mutations in cytotoxic T cells in rheumatoid arthritis. Study-level background: In some cases, T-cell populations stained with V beta antibodies were flow-sorted at nearly 100% purity, and these included V beta1+ cells sequenced for TCRB.

Germline CDR1 and CDR2: GTSNPN and SVGIG (reference sequence). J lost 5 bases, V lost 5 bases, and 21 bases had no gene match. The CDR3 is 18 amino acids. In the original workflow: Patient CD8+ clones exceeding 1% seldom corresponded to published virus-specific TCRB sequences. Clones were read by immunoSEQ multiplex PCR, and TCRdb kept only the in-frame ones, dropping some. D and trimming come from the DNA, and the V and J calls and clone size come from that table. This table holds roughly 2,100 clones, approximately 79% found once. Study-level results: Rheumatoid arthritis patients showed CD8+ clonality increasing with age, unlike healthy controls.

Material for sequencing was CD8+ T cells sorted from blood. The V gene is TRBV30, the J gene TRBJ2-7; 10 positions agree with TRBD1. The receptor was isolated from a woman in her thirties or forties with rheumatoid arthritis. In DNA, the CDR3 is TGTGCCTGGGGAACGATCTCCGGGGACAGGGGTACGGGTAACGAGCAGTACTTC. Protein sequence: CAWGTISGDRGTGNEQYF.